Listed here are 10 T cell receptor beta chains from one sample, sequenced in a study of T cells in Graves' hyperthyroidism and ophthalmopathy. RNA transcripts provided the source from which TCR beta CDR3 regions were amplified. The primer set for the first-round RT-PCR of the TCR CDR3 was HTBI. TCRdb independently ran MiXCR on the multiplex PCR reads; one entry per CDR3 protein. The table has hundreds of thousands of distinct CDR3 sequences, around 20% seen once. The specimen sequenced was blood. These receptors were taken from a man aged 25-45 years with Graves' ophthalmopathy.

Many counts were recorded for this clonotype. The V and J genes are TRBV2 and TRBJ2-2; 8 bases align to TRBD2. This CDR3 region has 15 residues. Germline trimming cut 5 bases from V and 2 bases from J; bases unmatched to any gene: 4. Germline values: CDR1 SNHLY, CDR2 FYNNEI. The CDR3 region has the DNA TGTGCCAGCAGTTCGAGCGGGAGCAACACCGGGGAGCTGTTTTTT. It codes for CASSSSGSNTGELFF.

This clonotype has a handful of counts. The V call is TRBV5-1, the J call TRBJ2-7; D is perhaps TRBD2 (5 bases). Trimming left V 1 base short and J 4 bases short, with 15 bases between. CDR1 is SGHRS, CDR2 YFSETQ, per germline. This CDR3 has 15 residues. The CDR3 coding sequence is TGCGCCAGCAGCTTGTTAAGGGAGTTCGGGTACGAGCAGTACTTC. Its protein product is CASSLLREFGYEQYF.

V usage is TRBV27 and J usage is TRBJ2-7; D perhaps matches TRBD2 (6 bases). Looked up from germline, CDR1 is MNHEY and CDR2 is SMNVEV (reference sequence). There are 14 residues in the CDR3. V was cut by 0 bases and J by 5 bases, with 11 bases left in between. CDR3 in amino acids: CASSLSAGINEQYF. For the CDR3, the DNA is TGTGCCAGCAGTTTATCTGCGGGGATAAACGAGCAGTACTTC.

This chain links TRBV12-3 or TRBV12-4 with TRBJ1-2; TRBD1 agrees at 7 bases. CDR3 length: 15 residues. J lost 8 bases, V lost 4 bases, and 13 bases had no gene match. The CDR3 protein is CASSSRGRMSSGYTF. In DNA form, the CDR3 reads TGTGCCAGCAGTTCGAGGGGGCGGATGTCTTCCGGCTACACCTTC.

This clonotype appeared a few times. This chain connects TRBV19 to TRBJ1-2, with D tentatively TRBD1 (5 bases). V was shortened by 7 bases and J by 1 base, with 13 bases between the two germline ends. The germline V gene encodes CDR1 LNHDA and CDR2 SQIVND (reference sequence). CDR3 size: 14 residues. CDR3 in DNA: TGTGCCAGTACCCCGCCCGGGGGTAACTATGGCTACACCTTC. It codes for CASTPPGGNYGYTF.

This clonotype was observed at least ten times. The chain joins TRBV28 to TRBJ1-2; D gene ambiguous. CDR1 and CDR2 from the germline V gene are MDHEN and SYDVKM. This CDR3 has 12 amino acids. With 3 bases removed from V and 3 bases from J, the gap between germline ends came to 5 bases. This CDR3 reads CASSFTDYGYTF. For the CDR3, the DNA is TGTGCCAGCAGTTTTACGGACTATGGCTACACCTTC.

This clonotype came up many times. The chain couples TRBV6-1 to TRBJ2-7, with TRBD1 as a possible D gene (5 bases). Germline-derived CDR1 and CDR2 are MNHNS and SASEGT. V gave up 6 bases and J gave up 2 bases, with 17 bases separating them. This CDR3 contains 15 residues. This CDR3 is CASRSSSRETYEQYF. The CDR3, as DNA: TGTGCCAGCAGGTCCTCGTCCAGGGAAACCTACGAGCAGTACTTC.

The chain joins TRBV7-9 to TRBJ1-2; 7 nucleotides line up with TRBD1. CDR1 and CDR2 (germline): SEHNR, FQNEAQ (reference sequence). CDR3 length: 13 amino acids. Losses at the gene ends were 5 bases for V and 6 bases for J; bases not matched to a gene: 6. The CDR3 sequence is CASSKDRADGYTF. The CDR3 region has the DNA TGTGCCAGCAGCAAAGACAGGGCCGATGGCTACACCTTC.

This clonotype was counted between two and nine times. This rearrangement joins TRBV11-2 to TRBJ1-5, with no clear D. V was trimmed by 2 bases and J by 0 bases, leaving 8 bases between them. The CDR3 extends over 15 amino acids. The V gene's germline CDR1 is SGHAT and CDR2 FQNNGV. The CDR3 sequence: CASSLSQASNQPQHF. In DNA form, the CDR3 reads TGTGCCAGCAGCTTATCTCAGGCTAGCAATCAGCCCCAGCATTTT.

The sample holds a few counts of this clonotype. The chain recombines TRBV20-1 with TRBJ2-7; D might be TRBD1 (6 bases). Per germline, CDR1 DFQATT and CDR2 SNEGSKA (reference sequence). Trimming removed 3 bases at V and 2 bases at J, with 14 bases between. This CDR3 is built from 14 residues. The CDR3, as DNA: TGCAGTGCTAGGGGATGGGGACAAGCCTACGAGCAGTACTTC. Its protein is CSARGWGQAYEQYF.